One sample yielded the 5 T cell receptor beta chains listed below, sequenced in a study of control samples from healthy donors and cancer patients. Profiled with immunoSEQ multiplex PCR; TCRdb holds only in-frame clones, not every one. The sample contains under 150,000 clones, about nine tenths of which appear only once. Input material: blood. Receptors originate from a man aged 25 to 45 in good health.

The chain employs TRBV5-6 and TRBJ1-5; D is possibly TRBD1 (5 bases). V lost 4 bases, J lost 1 base, and 15 bases lay in between. The germline V gene encodes CDR1 SGHDT and CDR2 YYEEEE. The CDR3 length is 16 residues. The CDR3 DNA is TGTGCCAGCAGCGGTGGGGCAGGATCGAGCAATCAGCCCCAGCATTTT. Translation: CASSGGAGSSNQPQHF.

The rearrangement links TRBV11-3 to TRBJ2-6, with 11 positions matching TRBD1. The CDR3 consists of 17 residues. The trim removed 5 bases at V and 4 bases at J, leaving 7 bases unmatched. Germline CDR1 is SGHNT and CDR2 is YENEEA. CDR3 region: CASSPRDRGTGANVLTF. The DNA of the CDR3 is TGTGCCAGCAGCCCCCGGGACAGGGGGACCGGGGCCAACGTCCTGACTTTC.

This clone is a singleton in its sample. This chain connects TRBV7-9 to TRBJ2-5; 9 bases agree with TRBD1. This CDR3 has 15 residues. Per germline, CDR1 SEHNR and CDR2 FQNEAQ (reference sequence). V lost 5 bases and J lost 2; bases outside the gene matches: 6. The CDR3, as DNA: TGTGCCAGCAGCCCGAGGGACAGGGAGCAAGAGACCCAGTACTTC. Translating gives CASSPRDREQETQYF.

This rearrangement joins TRBV27 to TRBJ2-2; D perhaps matches TRBD2 (6 bases). Germline V gives CDR1 MNHEY, CDR2 SMNVEV (reference sequence). Deletions cut 3 bases from V and 0 bases from J, with 14 bases between. This CDR3 has 17 amino acids. The CDR3 DNA follows: TGTGCCAGCAGTTTGGGAGGACTAAAGACGAACACCGGGGAGCTGTTTTTT. This gives the protein CASSLGGLKTNTGELFF.

V is TRBV23-1 and J is TRBJ2-3; 7 bases line up with TRBD2. TRBV23-1 is recorded as an ORF, its role being uncertain. This CDR3 spans 19 amino acids. V shed 0 bases and J 2 bases; nucleotides not matched to a gene: 14. The CDR3 loop reads CASSQSWGGGGCSTDTQYF. The DNA of the CDR3 is TGCGCCAGCAGTCAATCTTGGGGGGGAGGCGGGTGTTCCACAGATACGCAGTATTTT.